Below, one T cell receptor (beta chain) is given with its context. Its specificity is unknown. This entry is derived from a study of shared clonotypes between healthy human individuals. Findings and caveats of the study: Sorted-subset sequencing, rarefaction showed, was incomplete despite large depth. Across subsets, estimated richness was generally greater for naive than for memory populations.

The CDR3 consists of 14 residues. V gave up 0 bases and J gave up 1 base, with 6 bases separating them. Germline V gene sequence: CDR1 ENHRY, CDR2 SYGVKD. The authors divided CD4+ cells into CD45RA+ naive and CD45RA-negative memory subsets. The authors split each subset's genomic DNA evenly across several immunoSEQ plates. Assay: immunoSEQ multiplex PCR; the TCRdb copy retains only in-frame clones and omits some. The sample yields a few million clones, 90% to 96% seen once. The specimen sequenced was naive CD4+ T cells sorted from blood. The subset was: CD45RA+ positively selected. The chain has TRBV10-3 and TRBJ1-1; no clear D. This receptor was obtained from a man between 18 and 35 years old in good health. Written as DNA, the CDR3 is TGTGCCATCAGTGAGTCCTTGAAGAACACTGAAGCTTTCTTT. Its protein is CAISESLKNTEAFF.